Listed below are T cell receptor beta chains from one sample, sequenced in a study of T-cell reconstitution after alpha-beta-depleted transplantation in children. TCRdb reprocessed the PCR reads with MiXCR, giving one entry per CDR3 protein. The table records 530,000 or so distinct CDR3 sequences, 25% to 30% of them present only once. The specimen comprised PBMCs, sampled before TCRalphabeta/CD19-depleted stem cell transplant. These receptors were taken from a boy in the first two years of life with Wiskott-Aldrich syndrome, due to receive a stem cell transplant. Each CDR3 is given with its conserved first and last residue.

TRBV5-5	TRBJ2-3	CASSFNTQYF
TRBV3-1	TRBJ1-3	CASSHLTGGNTIYF
TRBV5-1	TRBJ2-1	CASSLGGRSDEQFF
TRBV20-1	TRBJ2-5	CSASRPGSQETQYF
TRBV11-2	TRBJ2-3	CASSSFGGTDTQYF
TRBV24-1	TRBJ1-2	CATSDEDRYIYGYTF
TRBV13	TRBJ2-2	CASSLKRSGQNTGELFF
TRBV20-1	TRBJ2-1	CSAPGVSTF
TRBV5-1	TRBJ1-1	CASSLRLETGGTEAFF
TRBV29-1	TRBJ2-2	CSVADPNTGELFF
TRBV7-3	TRBJ2-7	CASSLNGQPGRNYEQYF
TRBV20-1	TRBJ2-5	CSGGQHQETQYF
TRBV27	TRBJ2-3	CASRDPGRGTDTQYF
TRBV6-5	TRBJ1-3	CASSYLDNSGNTIYF
TRBV27	TRBJ1-1	CASSPLRQGGTEAFF
TRBV6-1	TRBJ2-7	CATVLTSGIYEQYF
TRBV12-3/TRBV12-4	TRBJ2-7	CASRSGTGIYEQYF
TRBV7-9	TRBJ1-1	CASSPRQGFSTEAFF
TRBV12-3/TRBV12-4	TRBJ1-1	CASSQASEAFF
TRBV20-1	TRBJ2-7	CSARGASGYEQYF
TRBV3-1	TRBJ2-3	CASSQDLAGFFTDTQYF
TRBV7-2	TRBJ2-7	CASGGKMGVAREQYF
TRBV6-5	TRBJ1-3	CASSSLLRGGNTIYF
TRBV15	TRBJ2-1	CATSSPWLQSSYNEQFF
TRBV7-2	TRBJ1-1	CASSTSGVYTEAFF
TRBV20-1	TRBJ2-1	CSARDPWTSVSYNEQFF
TRBV5-1	TRBJ2-5	CASSSGVAGGPGETQYF
TRBV6-1	TRBJ2-5	CASSELSGIGETQYF
TRBV5-1	TRBJ2-1	CASSLAGRNNEQFF
TRBV20-1	TRBJ1-3	CSAQSSGNTIYF
TRBV28	TRBJ2-4	CASSLSVGAKNIQYF
TRBV20-1	TRBJ2-1	CSPGPSNEQFF
TRBV29-1	TRBJ2-1	CSFLGTGSYNEQFF
TRBV7-8	TRBJ2-7	CASSFTLQGYEQYF
TRBV5-6	TRBJ2-7	CASSFGRFFRGSPGEQYF
TRBV20-1	TRBJ2-7	CSAKGQGSYEQYF
TRBV4-1	TRBJ1-4	CASSQHTGTAIWKLFF
TRBV5-1	TRBJ2-5	CASTREAGLLETQYF
TRBV5-1	TRBJ2-7	CASSEEPGRSYEQYF
TRBV15	TRBJ2-5	CATSRDYRGRETQYF
TRBV2	TRBJ1-5	CASSPLSSGNQPQHF
TRBV27	TRBJ2-3	CASAGGGSYPSTDTQYF
TRBV7-2	TRBJ2-7	CASSPRRGQGIF
TRBV6-6	TRBJ2-7	CASTLAGGNEQYF
TRBV7-7	TRBJ2-5	CASSLGSSGSRETQYF
TRBV11-2	TRBJ1-2	CASSLISRSGYTF
TRBV29-1	TRBJ2-7	CSVESLGTPYEQYF
TRBV20-1	TRBJ2-1	CSATPLAGLAKNEQFF
TRBV25-1	TRBJ2-5	CASSEYGGFLQETQYF
TRBV2	TRBJ2-7	CASSALAGPAYEQYF
TRBV10-3	TRBJ2-5	CAISERETQYF
TRBV24-1	TRBJ2-2	CATSAPGPRTGELFF
TRBV4-1	TRBJ2-1	CASSQPGTFSNYNEQFF
TRBV10-3	TRBJ1-1	CAIRTGTGDTEAFF
TRBV11-2	TRBJ1-5	CASSYGNNQPQHF